This T cell receptor beta chain derives from a study of blood T cell repertoires in COVID-19. Study details: Samples representing acute and convalescent COVID-19 were sourced from the United States, Italy and Spain. Nucleic acid was either cDNA or gDNA, and it came from T cells, B-cell-depleted T cells, or PBMCs.

TCRdb's table, derived via immunoSEQ multiplex PCR, lists solely in-frame clones and lacks some. The data show fewer than 90,000 clones, 65% to 85% seen once. This CDR3 is 16 amino acids long. CDR1 and CDR2 from the germline V gene are LNHDA and SQIVND (reference sequence). J gave up 3 bases and V 7 bases, and 5 bases lay outside the gene matches. The rearrangement links TRBV19 to TRBJ2-3; 15 nucleotides agree with TRBD2. The receptor was isolated from a man aged 60 to 69 with COVID-19, enrolled during active disease. Sequencing input: peripheral blood. CDR3 nucleotides: TGTGCCAGTACCCTAGGGACTAGCGGGGGGACAGATACGCAGTATTTT. Its translation: CASTLGTSGGTDTQYF.